A selection of T cell receptor beta chains follows, all from one sample in a study of sequential checkpoint blockade in melanoma. TCRdb keeps only in-frame clones here, not all; method: immunoSEQ multiplex PCR. The sample yields some 14,000 clones, about four fifths seen once. Sequences were derived from CD8+ T cells sorted from blood (inferred from file names), sampled from a patient given nivolumab and ipilimumab in sequence. The receptors were gathered from a human donor with melanoma. Each CDR3 is given with its conserved first and last residue. The order of the fields is V gene, D gene, J gene, clone size, CDR3 DNA, CDR3 protein. D genes are given only for firm matches. Size tells how often a clone was seen (once, few, many) or the class of an expanded clone, and some rows leave it out.

TRBV19,TRBD2,TRBJ2-5,once,TGTGCCAGTAGCGGACTAGCGGTGGATATGGAGACCCAGTACTTC,CASSGLAVDMETQYF
TRBV4-1,-,TRBJ1-4,-,TGCGCCAGCAGCCAGGCAATGGGACACAATAATGAAAAACTGTTTTTT,CASSQAMGHNNEKLFF
TRBV11-2,-,TRBJ1-5,-,TGTGCCAGCAGCTTAGACGGGGGTGATCAGCCCCAGCATTTT,CASSLDGGDQPQHF
TRBV27,-,TRBJ2-3,-,TGTGCCAGCAGTTTAACTACAAGCACAGATACGCAGTATTTT,CASSLTTSTDTQYF
TRBV30,-,TRBJ2-1,-,TGTGCCTGGAGTGTGGGGGCTGAGCAGTTCTTC,CAWSVGAEQFF
TRBV28,-,TRBJ2-7,-,TGTGCCAGCAGTTTATCTGGGCGCGAGCAGTACTTC,CASSLSGREQYF
TRBV2,TRBD1,TRBJ2-7,few,TGTGCCAGCAATCCCCCTGGACAGGGGGACTCCTACGAGCAGTACTTC,CASNPPGQGDSYEQYF
TRBV4-1,TRBD1,TRBJ1-5,-,TGCGCCAGCAGCCAGGACAGGGGTCAGCCCCAGCATTTT,CASSQDRGQPQHF
TRBV10-1,-,TRBJ1-1,-,TGCGCCAGCAGTGAGTCCTTGGCGGCCGGGGAAGGGATCGGAGCTTTCTTT,CASSESLAAGEGIGAFF
TRBV6-5,TRBD1,TRBJ1-4,-,TGTGCCAGCAGTGAAGACAGGGGCAGTCGTAAACTGTTTTTT,CASSEDRGSRKLFF
TRBV10-2,-,TRBJ2-3,-,TGCGCCAGCAGCACAGGAGTTACGCAGTATTTT,CASSTGVTQYF
TRBV10-3,-,TRBJ1-2,-,TGTGCCATCAATGGTGGACAGTTCTATGGCTACACCTTC,CAINGGQFYGYTF
TRBV28,TRBD2,TRBJ2-7,-,TGTGCCAGCAGTTTAAAACTAGCGGGAGGCAAGACCTACGAGCAGTACTTC,CASSLKLAGGKTYEQYF
TRBV11-2,TRBD1,TRBJ1-4,-,TGTGCCAGCAGCCAACCCCGGGACAGGAATGAAAAACTGTTTTTT,CASSQPRDRNEKLFF
TRBV5-1,TRBD1,TRBJ1-2,-,TGCGCCAGCAGCTTGAGGGGACAGGGGGAGGTTGATGGCTACACCTTC,CASSLRGQGEVDGYTF
TRBV2,-,TRBJ2-7,-,TGTGCCAGCGAGGGATACGAGCAGTACTTC,CASEGYEQYF
TRBV7-6,TRBD1,TRBJ2-7,-,TGTGCCAGCAGCAGCAGGGGGTCGTCCTACGAGCAGTACTTC,CASSSRGSSYEQYF
TRBV9,-,TRBJ1-2,-,TGTGCCAGCAGCCCTCCCTCCAAGGAGGCACCCTTTAACTATGGCTACACCTTC,CASSPPSKEAPFNYGYTF
TRBV7-9,-,TRBJ2-1,once,TGTGCCAGCAGCTTAGTTCAGGGGCTCGATGAGCAGTTCTTC,CASSLVQGLDEQFF
TRBV7-9,-,TRBJ2-7,-,TGTGCCAGCAGTCCAGGGGAATTTGGCGAGCAGTACTTC,CASSPGEFGEQYF
TRBV5-1,-,TRBJ1-1,-,TGCGCCAGCAGTTATGACAAATCTGAAGCTTTCTTT,CASSYDKSEAFF
TRBV11-2,-,TRBJ2-3,few,TGTGCCAGCAGCCAAAACGGCCTAGCCGTTGGAGATACGCAGTATTTT,CASSQNGLAVGDTQYF
TRBV27,TRBD2,TRBJ2-7,-,TGTGCCAGCAGGACGGGGGGATCCTACGAGCAGTACTTC,CASRTGGSYEQYF
TRBV13,TRBD2,TRBJ2-1,-,TGTGCCAGCAGCCCCTCCCCTAGCGGTTACAATGAGCAGTTCTTC,CASSPSPSGYNEQFF
TRBV10-3,-,TRBJ1-6,-,TGTGCCATCAGTCCTGGGAGCTCCTATAATTCACCCCTCCACTTT,CAISPGSSYNSPLHF
TRBV7-9,TRBD1,TRBJ2-7,few,TGTGCCAGCAGTACCACTCGACAGGGTTCGAACTACGAGCAGTACTTC,CASSTTRQGSNYEQYF
TRBV7-9,-,TRBJ1-2,medium-sized,TGTGCCAGCAGCTTTGGAGCCCGGAACTATGGCTACACCTTC,CASSFGARNYGYTF